This passage covers 9 T cell receptor beta chains from one sample sequenced in a study of blood T cells in healthy people across ages. For the second PCR, which ran for about 6 to 11 cycles, a sample-barcoded 5' primer and a J-beta primer mix were used. TCRdb re-called the 5' RACE reads through MiXCR, storing one row per CDR3 protein. Among 900,000 to 950,000 distinct CDR3 sequences listed, about 29% were seen once. These data were also reused for a study on T cells of mothers and their children.

Material for sequencing was blood. These receptors were obtained from a woman aged 40 to 50 in good health.

The chain recombines TRBV2 with TRBJ1-2; D possibly corresponds to TRBD1 (5 bases). V shed 7 bases and J shed 8 bases, with 23 bases lying between them. From germline, CDR1 is SNHLY and CDR2 FYNNEI. This CDR3 contains 15 residues. CDR3: CASTARRAGSEGYTF. CDR3 DNA: TGTGCCAGCACCGCCCGGAGGGCAGGGTCGGAAGGCTACACCTTC.

This clonotype was observed a single time. The chain couples TRBV3-1 to TRBJ1-2; D unclear. V shed 2 bases and J shed 8 bases, with 15 bases lying between them. The CDR3 is 14 amino acids. The V gene's germline CDR1 is LGHDT and CDR2 YNNKEL (reference sequence). CDR3 loop: CASSQNTGVYGYTF. The CDR3 DNA reads TGTGCCAGCAGCCAAAACACTGGGGTATACGGCTACACCTTC.

V gene TRBV5-1 combines with J gene TRBJ1-1; possibly TRBD1 for D (6 bases). This CDR3 is 14 amino acids long. V was shortened by 4 bases and J by 1 base, with 11 bases between the two germline ends. CDR1 SGHRS and CDR2 YFSETQ come from the germline V gene. The CDR3 reads CASSPTQGNTEAFF. CDR3 DNA sequence: TGCGCCAGCAGCCCCACACAGGGGAACACTGAAGCTTTCTTT.

The rearrangement joins TRBV5-1 to TRBJ2-1, with 10 nucleotides matching TRBD2. The CDR3 contains 19 residues. CDR1 is SGHRS, CDR2 YFSETQ, per germline. With 4 bases clipped from V and 0 bases from J, the junction kept 13 bases outside the gene matches. In DNA, the CDR3 is TGCGCCAGCAGCGCACGTCCCGGGACTAGCGAAAGCTCCTACAATGAGCAGTTCTTC. Translating it yields CASSARPGTSESSYNEQFF. The variable domain in full, with the rest retrieved from reference TRBV5-1 and TRBJ2-1, is KAGVTQTPRYLIKTRGQQVTLSCSPISGHRSVSWYQQTPGQGLQFLFEYFSETQRNKGNFPGRFSGRQFSNSRSEMNVSTLELGDSALYLCASSARPGTSESSYNEQFFGPGTRLTVL.

This chain uses TRBV10-3 with TRBJ2-1; 7 nucleotides match TRBD2. After removal of 0 bases from V and 3 bases from J, the junction contained 2 bases not matched to a gene. CDR1 and CDR2 (germline): ENHRY, SYGVKD. The CDR3 spans 15 residues. CDR3 region: CAISESSGGYNEQFF. The CDR3 coding sequence is TGTGCCATCAGTGAGTCGTCGGGAGGCTACAATGAGCAGTTCTTC.

The chain combines TRBV29-1 with TRBJ2-5, with unresolved D. TRBJ2-7 explains the end of the DNA better; the J call may be wrong. The CDR3 sequence is 12 residues long. In germline, CDR1 is SQVTM, CDR2 ANQGSEA. CDR3 bases: TGCAGCACTTCTCATGATGGCCACGAGCAGTACTTC. Protein product: CSTSHDGHEQYF.

This clonotype has a handful of counts. The chain couples TRBV4-3 to TRBJ1-6, with D possibly TRBD1 on 5 matching bases. The CDR3 is made up of 16 amino acids. V shed 0 bases and J shed 9 bases, with 15 bases lying between them. The V gene's germline CDR1 is LGHNA and CDR2 YSLEER. The CDR3 sequence: CASSQDRGTGSSPLHF. The CDR3 nucleotides are TGCGCCAGCAGCCAAGATCGAGGGACTGGTAGTTCACCCCTCCACTTT.

This chain connects TRBV6-5 to TRBJ2-3, with 10 nucleotides matching TRBD1. This CDR3 is 18 amino acids long. CDR1 is MNHEY, CDR2 SVGAGI, per germline. The V and J ends lost 2 bases and 1 base, in that order; junction bases with no gene match: 9. The CDR3 region has the DNA TGTGCCAGCAGTTACACGACGACAGGGGGCGCAGGCACAGATACGCAGTATTTT. Translation gives CASSYTTTGGAGTDTQYF.

The table lists this clonotype with a count of one. A much more abundant neighbour one base away suggests this may be a read error. The chain is built from TRBV20-1 and TRBJ1-6, with 9 bases identical to TRBD1. CDR1 and CDR2 from the germline V gene are DFQATT and SNEGSKA (reference sequence). CDR3 size: 14 residues. DNA of the CDR3: TGCGGTGCTAAGGGGGACAGGGAGTTTTCACCCCTCCACTTT. It is translated as CGAKGDREFSPLHF.